This paragraph covers one T cell receptor beta chain sequence. TCRdb's table, derived via immunoSEQ multiplex PCR, lists solely in-frame clones and lacks some. Of about 260,000 clones listed, around four fifths are singletons. The germline V and J ends were trimmed by 4 bases and 7 bases, with 11 bases remaining between them. CDR1 and CDR2 (germline): SGDLS, YYNGEE. The CDR3 consists of 13 residues. This specimen belongs to a study of blood T cell repertoires in COVID-19. Study-level background: Acute and convalescent COVID-19 samples came from the United States, Italy and Spain.

The clonotype comes from a man aged 60-69 years with acute or convalescent COVID-19. Sequences were obtained from peripheral blood. This chain joins TRBV9 and TRBJ1-4; D is uncertain. CDR3 residues: CASSLGVSEKLFF. Written as DNA, the CDR3 is TGTGCCAGCAGCCTTGGAGTGAGTGAAAAACTGTTTTTT.